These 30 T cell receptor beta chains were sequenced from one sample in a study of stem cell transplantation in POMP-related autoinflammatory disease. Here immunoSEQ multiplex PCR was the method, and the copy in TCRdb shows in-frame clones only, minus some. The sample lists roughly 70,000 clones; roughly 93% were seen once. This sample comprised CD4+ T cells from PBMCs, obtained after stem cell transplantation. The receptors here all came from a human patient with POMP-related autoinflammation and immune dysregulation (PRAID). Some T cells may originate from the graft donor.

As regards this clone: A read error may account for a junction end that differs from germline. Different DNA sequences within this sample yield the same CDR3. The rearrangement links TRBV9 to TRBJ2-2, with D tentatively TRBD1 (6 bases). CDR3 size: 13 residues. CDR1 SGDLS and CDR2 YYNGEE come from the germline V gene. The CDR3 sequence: CASSVQGTGELFF. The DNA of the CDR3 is TGTGCCAGCAGCGTACAGGGGACCGGAGAGCTGTTTTTT.

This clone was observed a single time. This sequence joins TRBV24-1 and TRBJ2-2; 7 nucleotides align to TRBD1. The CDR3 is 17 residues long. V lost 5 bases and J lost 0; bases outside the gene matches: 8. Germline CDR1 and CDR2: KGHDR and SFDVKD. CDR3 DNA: TGTGCCACCAGTGGGTGGACAGGAACCACGAACACCGGGGAGCTGTTTTTT. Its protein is CATSGWTGTTNTGELFF.

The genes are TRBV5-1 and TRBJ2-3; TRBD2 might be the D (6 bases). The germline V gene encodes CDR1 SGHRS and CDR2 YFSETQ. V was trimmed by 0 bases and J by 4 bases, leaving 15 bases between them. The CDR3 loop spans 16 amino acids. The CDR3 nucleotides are TGCGCCAGCAGCTTGGTTGGGGGGACGGGACCAGATACGCAGTATTTT. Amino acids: CASSLVGGTGPDTQYF.

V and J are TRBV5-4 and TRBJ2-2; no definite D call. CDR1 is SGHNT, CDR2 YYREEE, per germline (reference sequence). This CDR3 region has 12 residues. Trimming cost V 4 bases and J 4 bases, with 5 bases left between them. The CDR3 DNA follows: TGTGCCAGCAGCGGACCCACCGGGGAGCTGTTTTTT. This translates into CASSGPTGELFF.

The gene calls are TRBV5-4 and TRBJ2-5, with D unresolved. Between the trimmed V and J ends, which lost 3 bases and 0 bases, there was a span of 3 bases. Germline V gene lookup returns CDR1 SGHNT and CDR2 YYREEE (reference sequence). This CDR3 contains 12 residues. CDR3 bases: TGTGCCAGCAGCTCCAACCAAGAGACCCAGTACTTC. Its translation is CASSSNQETQYF.

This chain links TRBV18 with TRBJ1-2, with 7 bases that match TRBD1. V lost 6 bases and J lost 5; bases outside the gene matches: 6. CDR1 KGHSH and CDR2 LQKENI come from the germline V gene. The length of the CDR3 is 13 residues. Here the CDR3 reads CASSSGTDYGYTF. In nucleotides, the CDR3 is TGTGCCAGCTCTTCCGGGACAGATTATGGCTACACCTTC. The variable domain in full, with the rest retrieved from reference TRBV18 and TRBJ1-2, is NAGVMQNPRHLVRRRGQEARLRCSPMKGHSHVYWYRQLPEEGLKFMVYLQKENIIDESGMPKERFSAEFPKEGPSILRIQQVVRGDSAAYFCASSSGTDYGYTFGSGTRLTVV.

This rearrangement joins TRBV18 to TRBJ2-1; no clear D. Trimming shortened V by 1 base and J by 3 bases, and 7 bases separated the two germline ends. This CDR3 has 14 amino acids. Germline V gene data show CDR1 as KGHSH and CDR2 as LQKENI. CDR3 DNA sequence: TGTGCCAGCTCACCACTTCCAGTCTACAATGAGCAGTTCTTC. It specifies CASSPLPVYNEQFF.

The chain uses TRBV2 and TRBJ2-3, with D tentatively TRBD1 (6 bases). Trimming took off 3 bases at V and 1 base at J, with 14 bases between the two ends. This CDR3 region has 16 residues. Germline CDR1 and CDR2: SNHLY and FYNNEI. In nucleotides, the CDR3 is TGTGCCAGCAGTGAGAATCAAGGGGGAGGCACAGATACGCAGTATTTT. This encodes CASSENQGGGTDTQYF.

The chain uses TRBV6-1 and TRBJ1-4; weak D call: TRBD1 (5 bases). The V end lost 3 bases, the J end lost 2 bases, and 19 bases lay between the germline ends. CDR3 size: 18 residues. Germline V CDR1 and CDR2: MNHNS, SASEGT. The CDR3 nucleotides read TGTGCCAGCAGTGACCAGGGAATCCCGGGCTCGACTAATGAAAAACTGTTTTTT. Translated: CASSDQGIPGSTNEKLFF.

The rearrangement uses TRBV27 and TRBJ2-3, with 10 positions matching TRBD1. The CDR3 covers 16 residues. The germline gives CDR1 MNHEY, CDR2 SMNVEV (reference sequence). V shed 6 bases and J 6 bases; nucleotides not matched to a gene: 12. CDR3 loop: CASRTGTGASSDTQYF. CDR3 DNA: TGTGCCAGCAGAACCGGGACAGGGGCCTCCTCTGATACGCAGTATTTT.

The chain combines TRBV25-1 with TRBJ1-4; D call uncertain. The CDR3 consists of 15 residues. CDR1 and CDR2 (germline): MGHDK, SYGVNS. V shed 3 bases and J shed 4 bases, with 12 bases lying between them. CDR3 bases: TGTGCCAGCAGTGACCTGACGGCTGATAATGAAAAACTGTTTTTT. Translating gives CASSDLTADNEKLFF.

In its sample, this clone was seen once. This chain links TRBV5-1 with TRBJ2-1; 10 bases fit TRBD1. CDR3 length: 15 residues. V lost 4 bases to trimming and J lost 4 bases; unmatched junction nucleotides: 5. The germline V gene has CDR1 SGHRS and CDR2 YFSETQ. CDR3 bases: TGCGCCAGCAGCCAACAGGGACAGGGGTACAATGAGCAGTTCTTC. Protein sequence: CASSQQGQGYNEQFF.

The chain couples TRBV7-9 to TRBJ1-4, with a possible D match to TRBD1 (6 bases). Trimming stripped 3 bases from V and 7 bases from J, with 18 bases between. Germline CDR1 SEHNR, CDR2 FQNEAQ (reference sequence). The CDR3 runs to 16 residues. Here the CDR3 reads CASSFKQGMGFEKLFF. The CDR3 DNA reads TGTGCCAGCAGCTTTAAACAGGGTATGGGTTTTGAAAAACTGTTTTTT.

The CDR3 bases are TGTGCCAGCAGTCCCCGGCGGGGGAGCACAGATACGCAGTATTTT. Its protein is CASSPRRGSTDTQYF. J is TRBJ2-3 and V is TRBV6-5; 7 bases line up with TRBD2. This CDR3 comprises 15 residues. Germline V CDR1 and CDR2: MNHEY, SVGAGI. V lost 5 bases and J lost 0; bases outside the gene matches: 5.

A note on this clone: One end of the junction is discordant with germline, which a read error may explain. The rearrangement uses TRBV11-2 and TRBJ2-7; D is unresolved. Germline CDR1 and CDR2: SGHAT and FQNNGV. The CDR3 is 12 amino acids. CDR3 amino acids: CASSLGGWSQDF. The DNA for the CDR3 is TGTGCCAGCAGCTTAGGGGGTTGGAGTCAAGACTTC.

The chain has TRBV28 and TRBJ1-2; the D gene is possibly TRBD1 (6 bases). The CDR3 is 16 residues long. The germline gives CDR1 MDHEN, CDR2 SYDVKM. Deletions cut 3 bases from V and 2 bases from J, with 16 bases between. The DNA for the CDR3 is TGTGCCAGCAGTTTCGGGGGTCTCAGGGGAAACTATGGCTACACCTTC. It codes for CASSFGGLRGNYGYTF.

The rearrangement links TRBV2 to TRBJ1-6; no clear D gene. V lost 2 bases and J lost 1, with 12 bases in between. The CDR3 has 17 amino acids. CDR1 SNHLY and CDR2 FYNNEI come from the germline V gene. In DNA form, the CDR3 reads TGTGCCAGCAGTGAAAATGGTTTGGGGTCCTATAATTCACCCCTCCACTTT. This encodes CASSENGLGSYNSPLHF.

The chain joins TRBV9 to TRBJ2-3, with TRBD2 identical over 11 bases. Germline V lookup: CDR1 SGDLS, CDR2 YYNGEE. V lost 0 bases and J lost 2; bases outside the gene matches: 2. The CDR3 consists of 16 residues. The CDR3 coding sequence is TGTGCCAGCAGCGTAGGACTAGCGGGGCACACAGATACGCAGTATTTT. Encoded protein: CASSVGLAGHTDTQYF.

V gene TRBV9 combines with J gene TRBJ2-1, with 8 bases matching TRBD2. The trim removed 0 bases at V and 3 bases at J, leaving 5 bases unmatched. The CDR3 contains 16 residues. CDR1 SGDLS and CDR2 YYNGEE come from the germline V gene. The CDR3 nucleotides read TGTGCCAGCAGCGTAGAGCCACTAGCGGTCTACAATGAGCAGTTCTTC. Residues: CASSVEPLAVYNEQFF.

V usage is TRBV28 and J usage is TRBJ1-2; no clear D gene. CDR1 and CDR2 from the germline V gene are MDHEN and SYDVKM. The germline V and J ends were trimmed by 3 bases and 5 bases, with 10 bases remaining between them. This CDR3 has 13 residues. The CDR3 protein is CASSFPGPYGYTF. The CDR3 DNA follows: TGTGCCAGCAGTTTCCCCGGACCGTATGGCTACACCTTC.

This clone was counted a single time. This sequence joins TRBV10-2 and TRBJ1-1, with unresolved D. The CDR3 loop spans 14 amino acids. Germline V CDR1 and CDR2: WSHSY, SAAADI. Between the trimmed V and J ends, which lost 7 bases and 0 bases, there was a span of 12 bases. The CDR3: CASTTLNLNTEAFF. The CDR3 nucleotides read TGCGCCAGCACCACCCTAAACTTGAACACTGAAGCTTTCTTT.

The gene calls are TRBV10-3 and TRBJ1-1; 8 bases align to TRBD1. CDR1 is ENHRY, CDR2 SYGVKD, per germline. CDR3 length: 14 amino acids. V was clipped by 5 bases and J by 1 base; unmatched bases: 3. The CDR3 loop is CAISPGQENTEAFF. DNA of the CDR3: TGTGCCATCAGTCCGGGACAGGAGAACACTGAAGCTTTCTTT.

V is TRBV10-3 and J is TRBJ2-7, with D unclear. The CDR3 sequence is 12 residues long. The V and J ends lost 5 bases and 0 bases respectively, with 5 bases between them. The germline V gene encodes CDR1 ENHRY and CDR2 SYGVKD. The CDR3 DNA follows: TGTGCCATCAGTAAGGACTCCTACGAGCAGTACGTC. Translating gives CAISKDSYEQYV.

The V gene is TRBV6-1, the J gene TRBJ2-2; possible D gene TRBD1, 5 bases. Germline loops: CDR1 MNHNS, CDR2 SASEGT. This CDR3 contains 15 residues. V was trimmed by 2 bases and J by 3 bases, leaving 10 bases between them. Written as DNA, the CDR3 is TGTGCCAGCAGTGAATTGCAGGGCTACACCGGGGAGCTGTTTTTT. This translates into CASSELQGYTGELFF.

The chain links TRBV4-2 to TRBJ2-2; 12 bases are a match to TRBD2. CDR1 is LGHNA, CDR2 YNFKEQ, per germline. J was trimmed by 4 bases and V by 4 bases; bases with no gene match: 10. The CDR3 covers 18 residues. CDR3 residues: CASSREPLAGGSTGELFF. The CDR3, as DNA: TGTGCCAGCAGCCGAGAACCTCTAGCGGGAGGGTCCACCGGGGAGCTGTTTTTT.

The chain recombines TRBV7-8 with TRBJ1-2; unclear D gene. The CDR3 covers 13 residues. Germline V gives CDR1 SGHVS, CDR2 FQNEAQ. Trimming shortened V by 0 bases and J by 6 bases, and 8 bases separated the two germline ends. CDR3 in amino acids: CASSLATGDGYTF. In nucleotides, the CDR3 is TGTGCCAGCAGCTTAGCGACGGGAGATGGCTACACCTTC.

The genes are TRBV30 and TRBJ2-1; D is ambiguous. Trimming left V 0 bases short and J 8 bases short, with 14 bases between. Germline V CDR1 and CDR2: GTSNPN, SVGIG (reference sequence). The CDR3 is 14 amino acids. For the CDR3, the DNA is TGTGCCTGGAGTGTACTGGCTACGGTGGATGAGCAGTTCTTC. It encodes CAWSVLATVDEQFF.

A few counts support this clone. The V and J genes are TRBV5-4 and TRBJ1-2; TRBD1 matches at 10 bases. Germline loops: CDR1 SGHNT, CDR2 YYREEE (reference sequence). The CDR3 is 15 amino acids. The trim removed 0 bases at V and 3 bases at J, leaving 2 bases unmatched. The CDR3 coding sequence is TGTGCCAGCAGCTTGGGACAGGGGGCCGACTATGGCTACACCTTC. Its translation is CASSLGQGADYGYTF. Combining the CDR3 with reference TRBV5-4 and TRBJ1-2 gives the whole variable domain ETGVTQSPTHLIKTRGQQVTLRCSSQSGHNTVSWYQQALGQGPQFIFQYYREEENGRGNFPPRFSGLQFPNYSSELNVNALELDDSALYLCASSLGQGADYGYTFGSGTRLTVV.

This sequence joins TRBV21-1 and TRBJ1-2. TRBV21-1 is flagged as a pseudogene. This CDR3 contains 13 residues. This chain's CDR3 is CASSGGLNYGYTF. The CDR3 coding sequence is TGTGCCAGCAGCGGGGGTCTTAACTATGGCTACACCTTC.

The CDR3 region has the DNA TGCGCCAGCAGCTTGGGGCCCCGGGACAGGGACCTGATGCTATATGGCTACACCTTC. This codes for CASSLGPRDRDLMLYGYTF. V is TRBV5-1 and J is TRBJ1-2; 9 nucleotides agree with TRBD1. Trimming cost V 0 bases and J 5 bases; bases outside gene matches: 17. The CDR3 loop spans 19 amino acids. Germline V gives CDR1 SGHRS, CDR2 YFSETQ.